The 26 T cell receptor beta chains presented below share a single source sample, sequenced in a study of CXCR3-negative and CXCR3-positive naive CD8 T cells. Whole-study results and caveats: More hydrophobic TRB CDR3s were found in CXCR3-positive naive cells than in CXCR3-negative naive cells.

5' RACE with UMI labels generated the TRB cDNA libraries. Reanalyzing the 5' RACE reads, TCRdb keeps one entry per CDR3 protein, without DNA. Its listing shows 130,000 or so distinct CDR3 sequences. Their antigens remain unidentified. The specimen sequenced was naive CXCR3+ CD8+ T cells from blood. This sample's subset: CD45RO-CCR7+CD27+CD95- naive CD8+ T cells expressing CXCR3 (TNR3+). The receptors were sampled from a human donor in good health. Some clones in this sample may be carry-over from other donors' samples.

This chain uses TRBV5-1 with TRBJ2-7; the D gene TCRdb calls, TRBD1, cannot be checked with no DNA. The germline gives CDR1 SGHRS, CDR2 YFSETQ. This CDR3 comprises 15 residues. The CDR3 here is CASSEGTSSYYEQYF.

The chain couples TRBV28 to TRBJ2-7; checking the TCRdb D call of TRBD1 is not possible without DNA. The CDR3 loop spans 13 amino acids. Looked up from germline, CDR1 is MDHEN and CDR2 is SYDVKM. CDR3 sequence reads: CASIQGASYEQYF.

This chain joins TRBV11-2 and TRBJ2-1. The CDR3 has 16 amino acids. The V gene's germline CDR1 is SGHAT and CDR2 FQNNGV. The chain's CDR3 is CASSTHPEQPYNEQFF.

V and J are TRBV29-1 and TRBJ2-7; TCRdb selects TRBD1, and the lack of DNA leaves this call unchecked. In germline, CDR1 is SQVTM, CDR2 ANQGSEA. This CDR3 has 14 amino acids. The CDR3 loop reads CSVEDGTGDYEQYF.

The J gene is TRBJ1-1, the V gene TRBV7-9; the D call of TRBD1 rests on TCRdb alone, since no DNA is present to check it. Germline CDR1 reads SEHNR; CDR2 reads FQNEAQ (reference sequence). The CDR3 consists of 14 residues. CDR3 in amino acids: CASSQGTANTEAFF.

V gene TRBV7-3 combines with J gene TRBJ2-1; lacking DNA, the TRBD2 call made by TCRdb goes unchecked. The CDR3 spans 15 residues. The V gene's germline CDR1 is SGHTA and CDR2 FQGTGA. CDR3 in amino acids: CASRPSGGDYNEQFF.

The chain joins TRBV29-1 to TRBJ2-1; TCRdb's D gene call, TRBD1, goes unchecked for lack of DNA. The CDR3 has 17 amino acids. Germline assignment: CDR1 SQVTM and CDR2 ANQGSEA. This chain's CDR3 is CSVPRLGGGSIYREKFF.

The chain carries TRBV28 and TRBJ2-7; TCRdb picks TRBD1, but there is no DNA to check that call. Per germline, CDR1 MDHEN and CDR2 SYDVKM. The CDR3 runs to 14 residues. The CDR3 spells CASSDGQFSYEQYF.

The chain is built from TRBV7-9 and TRBJ2-7; TCRdb names TRBD1, which stays unverified in the absence of DNA. CDR3 length: 15 residues. Germline V gene sequence: CDR1 SEHNR, CDR2 FQNEAQ (reference sequence). The chain's CDR3 is CASSLGGDPSYEQYF.

The gene calls are TRBV10-3 and TRBJ2-7; with no DNA, the TCRdb D assignment of TRBD2 cannot be verified. The germline V gene has CDR1 ENHRY and CDR2 SYGVKD. The CDR3 length is 14 residues. The CDR3 sequence is CAINREESSYEQYF.

The chain uses TRBV29-1 and TRBJ2-7; TCRdb reports TRBD1, a call that lacks DNA to check it against. The CDR3 runs 14 residues. Per germline, CDR1 SQVTM and CDR2 ANQGSEA. CDR3 residues: CSVAGTGLAYEQYF.

This chain connects TRBV9 to TRBJ2-3. Germline lookup yields CDR1 SGDLS and CDR2 YYNGEE. The CDR3 totals 16 residues. CDR3: CASTIGAWGRTDTQYF.

The CDR3 protein is CAGSFRTSGEVLTGVDEQYF. The chain is built from TRBV6-2 or TRBV6-3 and TRBJ2-7; lacking DNA, the TRBD2 call made by TCRdb goes unchecked. The CDR3 extends over 20 amino acids. Germline V gives CDR1 MNHEY, CDR2 SVGEGT.

This sequence joins TRBV9 and TRBJ1-1. From germline, CDR1 is SGDLS and CDR2 YYNGEE. CDR3 length: 16 amino acids. CDR3 region: CASSPRAYDLNTEAFF.

The V call is TRBV29-1, the J call TRBJ1-5. The CDR3 is 13 amino acids. Germline-derived CDR1 and CDR2 are SQVTM and ANQGSEA. The CDR3 spells CSVEDSENQPQHF.

The chain carries TRBV29-1 and TRBJ1-2; the D call from TCRdb, TRBD1, cannot be confirmed without DNA. Germline V gives CDR1 SQVTM, CDR2 ANQGSEA. The CDR3 is 11 amino acids. The chain's CDR3 is CSGQFGGGYTF.

This sequence joins TRBV9 and TRBJ2-1. Germline V gene sequence: CDR1 SGDLS, CDR2 YYNGEE. CDR3 length: 12 amino acids. CDR3 amino acids: CASSVATHEQFF.

The chain carries TRBV28 and TRBJ2-7; TCRdb indicates TRBD2, and absent DNA this call remains unverified. Germline V gives CDR1 MDHEN, CDR2 SYDVKM. This CDR3 spans 14 amino acids. The CDR3 here is CASIPTVPSYEQYF.

This CDR3 is CATTPRGGAPLQNIQYF. The chain recombines TRBV2 with TRBJ2-4; TCRdb indicates TRBD1, and absent DNA this call remains unverified. In germline, CDR1 is SNHLY, CDR2 FYNNEI. The CDR3 runs to 17 residues.

The rearrangement joins TRBV28 to TRBJ2-1; absent DNA, TCRdb's TRBD1 call cannot be checked. The CDR3 is 14 amino acids. The germline V gene encodes CDR1 MDHEN and CDR2 SYDVKM. The CDR3 loop is CASSLRTADNEQFF.

The chain uses TRBV4-1 and TRBJ1-1; as DNA is missing, the TRBD1 call by TCRdb cannot be tested. Germline values: CDR1 MGHRA, CDR2 YSYEKL. This CDR3 is 13 amino acids long. This CDR3 is CASSDRSDTEAFF.

This rearrangement joins TRBV5-1 to TRBJ2-7; the D gene TCRdb calls, TRBD1, cannot be checked with no DNA. The CDR3 is 14 amino acids. Germline V gene sequence: CDR1 SGHRS, CDR2 YFSETQ. CDR3: CASSPGRSLHEQYF. Combining the CDR3 with reference TRBV5-1 and TRBJ2-7 gives the whole variable domain KAGVTQTPRYLIKTRGQQVTLSCSPISGHRSVSWYQQTPGQGLQFLFEYFSETQRNKGNFPGRFSGRQFSNSRSEMNVSTLELGDSALYLCASSPGRSLHEQYFGPGTRLTVT.

V is TRBV12-3 or TRBV12-4 and J is TRBJ2-1; the D call from TCRdb, TRBD2, cannot be confirmed without DNA. The CDR3 is 13 residues long. The CDR3 region is CASSKEVGPEQFF.

The V call is TRBV28, the J call TRBJ2-4; TCRdb indicates TRBD2, and absent DNA this call remains unverified. Per germline, CDR1 MDHEN and CDR2 SYDVKM. This CDR3 region has 12 residues. CDR3: CASSLDLNIQYF.

V usage is TRBV10-1 and J usage is TRBJ1-1; no DNA is available, so the TRBD1 call from TCRdb remains unchecked. In germline, CDR1 is WNHNN, CDR2 SYGVQD (reference sequence). The CDR3 sequence is 13 residues long. CDR3: CASSADRDTEAFF.

V and J are TRBV10-1 and TRBJ2-1. CDR1 WNHNN and CDR2 SYGVQD come from the germline V gene (reference sequence). This CDR3 comprises 13 residues. The CDR3 spells CASSETQVGEQFF.